Following are 11 T cell receptor beta chains from one sample sequenced in a study of T cell responses to AZD1222 COVID-19 vaccine. TCRdb's copy holds only in-frame clones and misses some; the assay was immunoSEQ multiplex PCR. The sample consists of around 130,000 clones, 89% of them appearing once. The sample was peripheral blood, taken 28 days after the second AZD1222 dose. The receptors derive from an adult who received the AZD1222 COVID-19 vaccine.

The V gene is TRBV4-1, the J gene TRBJ1-6; D ambiguous. Trimming pared 0 bases from V and 7 bases from J, leaving 16 bases between. This CDR3 is 17 amino acids long. The germline V gene has CDR1 MGHRA and CDR2 YSYEKL. DNA for the CDR3: TGCGCCAGCAGCCAAGACAAAGGGCAGTCCCTCAATTCACCCCTCCACTTT. This codes for CASSQDKGQSLNSPLHF.

The genes are TRBV4-1 and TRBJ2-1; 10 positions agree with TRBD2. V shed 5 bases and J 2 bases; nucleotides not matched to a gene: 15. Germline CDR1 is MGHRA and CDR2 is YSYEKL. The length of the CDR3 is 19 residues. DNA of the CDR3: TGCGCCAGCAGCTACAGGACTAGCGGCACCGTGATCGCCTACAATGAGCAGTTCTTC. As protein: CASSYRTSGTVIAYNEQFF.

V usage is TRBV24-1 and J usage is TRBJ2-5, with D maybe TRBD2 (5 bases). In germline, CDR1 is KGHDR, CDR2 SFDVKD. The CDR3 sequence is 14 residues long. V lost 3 bases, J lost 3 bases, and 10 bases lay in between. CDR3 protein: CATSDAGVEETQYF. The CDR3 nucleotides read TGTGCCACCAGTGATGCCGGGGTGGAAGAGACCCAGTACTTC.

The chain combines TRBV25-1 with TRBJ2-5; D is uncertain. Germline V lookup: CDR1 MGHDK, CDR2 SYGVNS. The length of the CDR3 is 14 residues. Deletions cut 2 bases from V and 4 bases from J, with 11 bases between. The CDR3 loop is CASSEPPGIETQYF. In DNA, the CDR3 is TGTGCCAGCAGTGAACCGCCAGGAATAGAGACCCAGTACTTC.

The chain uses TRBV9 and TRBJ1-1, with D possibly matching TRBD1 (6 bases). V lost 3 bases, J lost 8 bases, and 17 bases lay in between. Per the germline V gene, CDR1 is SGDLS and CDR2 is YYNGEE. The CDR3 runs to 14 residues. The CDR3 region has the DNA TGTGCCAGCAGCGATTCTATCCCGGGACAAGAAGCTTTCTTT. Its protein product is CASSDSIPGQEAFF. The full variable domain, its missing parts supplied by reference TRBV9 and TRBJ1-1, is DSGVTQTPKHLITATGQRVTLRCSPRSGDLSVYWYQQSLDQGLQFLIQYYNGEERAKGNILERFSAQQFPDLHSELNLSSLELGDSALYFCASSDSIPGQEAFFGQGTRLTVV.

The chain uses TRBV1 and TRBJ1-5; TRBD1, the D gene given by the table, was not confirmed from the DNA. TRBV1 is a documented pseudogene. CDR3 length: 15 amino acids. As DNA, the CDR3 is TGCACCAGCAGCCAAGCAGGGGGCAGCAATCAGCCCCAGCATTTT. Its protein is CTSSQAGGSNQPQHF.

The genes are TRBV11-1 and TRBJ2-1, with D unclear. The CDR3 has 16 amino acids. V was pared by 1 base and J by 0 bases, with 10 bases between. Germline CDR1 SGHAT, CDR2 FQDESV (reference sequence). CDR3 residues: CASSLEIESSYNEQFF. The CDR3 region has the DNA TGTGCCAGCAGCTTAGAAATAGAGAGCTCCTACAATGAGCAGTTCTTC.

This chain connects TRBV9 to TRBJ2-5; TRBD2 agrees at 10 bases. Unmatched junction bases numbered 5, after V lost 0 bases and J lost 3 bases. The CDR3 is made up of 16 amino acids. Germline CDR1 is SGDLS and CDR2 is YYNGEE. CDR3 nucleotide sequence: TGTGCCAGCAGCGTAGGAGTAGCGGGGGGTGAAGAGACCCAGTACTTC. It codes for CASSVGVAGGEETQYF.

V usage is TRBV6-5 and J usage is TRBJ2-5, with D tentatively TRBD2 (5 bases). CDR3 length: 15 amino acids. V lost 0 bases and J 4 bases, leaving 12 bases between the germline ends. Germline CDR1 MNHEY, CDR2 SVGAGI. The CDR3, as DNA: TGTGCCAGCAGTTACTCCCGGGGTAAAGGAGAGACCCAGTACTTC. Residues: CASSYSRGKGETQYF.

V and J are TRBV6-7 and TRBJ1-1; 11 nucleotides line up with TRBD1. TRBV6-7 is labeled an ORF, and its function is uncertain. V lost 2 bases, J lost 1 base, and 9 bases stayed unmatched. The CDR3 sequence is 18 residues long. CDR3 in DNA: TGTGCCAGCAGTTACCCAATTGGACAGGGGGCAGGGAACACTGAAGCTTTCTTT. Translating gives CASSYPIGQGAGNTEAFF.

The CDR3 DNA is TGTGCCAGCAGCCCACAGGGGGCTGGGTCGAAGGGGCAGTTCTTC. The encoded protein is CASSPQGAGSKGQFF. The chain couples TRBV11-1 to TRBJ2-1; 9 bases match TRBD1. J was trimmed by 12 bases and V by 5 bases; bases with no gene match: 14. The germline gives CDR1 SGHAT, CDR2 FQDESV (reference sequence). This CDR3 comprises 15 residues.